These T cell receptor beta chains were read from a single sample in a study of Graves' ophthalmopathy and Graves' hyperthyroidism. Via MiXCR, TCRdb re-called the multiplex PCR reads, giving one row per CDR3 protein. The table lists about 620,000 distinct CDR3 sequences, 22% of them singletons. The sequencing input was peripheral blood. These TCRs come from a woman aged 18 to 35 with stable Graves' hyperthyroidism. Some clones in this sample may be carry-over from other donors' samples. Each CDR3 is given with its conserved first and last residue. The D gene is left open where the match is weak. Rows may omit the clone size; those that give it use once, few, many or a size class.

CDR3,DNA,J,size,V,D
CASSMSGRTYEQYF,TGTGCCAGCAGTATGTCCGGGAGGACTTACGAGCAGTACTTC,TRBJ2-7,many,TRBV27,TRBD2
CASSFGLALLKGTEAFF,TGTGCCAGCAGTTTCGGGCTGGCACTCTTGAAGGGGACTGAAGCTTTCTTT,TRBJ1-1,-,TRBV12-3/TRBV12-4,-
CASSEAGRGWETQYF,TGTGCCAGCAGTGAAGCGGGGCGGGGATGGGAGACCCAGTACTTC,TRBJ2-5,-,TRBV6-4,TRBD2
CASSYSILSYGYTF,TGTGCCAGCAGTTACTCGATACTTTCCTATGGCTACACCTTC,TRBJ1-2,many,TRBV6-4,-
CASSFWTGNNIKYF,TGTGCCAGCAGTTTCTGGACAGGGAATAACATTAAGTACTTC,TRBJ2-4,few,TRBV12-3/TRBV12-4,TRBD1
CASTLVGTYEQYF,TGTGCCAGCACCTTGGTAGGGACCTACGAGCAGTACTTC,TRBJ2-7,many,TRBV12-3/TRBV12-4,-
CASSSETGGNQPQHF,TGTGCCAGCAGTTCCGAGACAGGGGGCAATCAGCCCCAGCATTTT,TRBJ1-5,-,TRBV12-3/TRBV12-4,TRBD1
CASSMGTNQETQYF,TGTGCCAGTAGTATGGGGACAAATCAAGAGACCCAGTACTTC,TRBJ2-5,-,TRBV19,-
CSVEVGQIYGYTF,TGCAGCGTTGAAGTGGGGCAGATCTATGGCTACACCTTC,TRBJ1-2,many,TRBV29-1,-
CATSDSMNTEAFF,TGTGCCACCAGCGATAGTATGAACACTGAAGCTTTCTTT,TRBJ1-1,many,TRBV15,-
CASSEYREWYTEAFF,TGTGCCAGCAGTGAATACAGGGAATGGTATACTGAAGCTTTCTTT,TRBJ1-1,few,TRBV6-1,-
CASAQGAPGELFF,TGTGCTAGTGCTCAGGGTGCCCCCGGGGAGCTGTTTTTT,TRBJ2-2,many,TRBV12-5,-
CASSTDRGGNNQPQHF,TGTGCCAGTAGTACTGACAGGGGCGGCAATAATCAGCCCCAGCATTTT,TRBJ1-5,-,TRBV19,TRBD1
CASSQTGLAEGELFF,TGTGCCAGCAGCCAGACGGGACTAGCGGAAGGGGAGCTGTTTTTT,TRBJ2-2,many,TRBV7-3,TRBD2
CASGFSSDTNYEQYF,TGTGCCAGCGGTTTTAGTTCAGACACAAACTACGAGCAGTACTTC,TRBJ2-7,many,TRBV28,-
CATSRDTGWDGYTF,TGTGCCACCAGCAGAGACACAGGGTGGGATGGCTACACCTTC,TRBJ1-2,-,TRBV15,-
CASSYSRSYGYTF,TGTGCCAGCAGTTACTCCAGGAGCTATGGCTACACCTTC,TRBJ1-2,many,TRBV6-5,-
CSASTGVNTEAFF,TGCAGCGCCTCGACAGGGGTCAACACTGAAGCTTTCTTT,TRBJ1-1,many,TRBV29-1,TRBD1
CASSPGQGAFYGANVLTF,TGTGCCAGCAGTCCGGGACAGGGGGCCTTCTATGGGGCCAACGTCCTGACTTTC,TRBJ2-6,few,TRBV27,TRBD1
CSAGETSRGETQYF,TGCAGTGCCGGAGAGACCTCACGGGGAGAGACCCAGTACTTC,TRBJ2-5,many,TRBV20-1,-
CSVISPHYGNYGYTF,TGCAGCGTTATATCTCCCCATTACGGAAACTATGGCTACACCTTC,TRBJ1-2,many,TRBV29-1,-
CASSLGTGQHEQYF,TGTGCCAGCAGCTTAGGAACAGGCCAGCACGAGCAGTACTTC,TRBJ2-7,many,TRBV11-2,-
CASSSSSGRASYEQYF,TGTGCCAGCAGTTCCTCTAGCGGGAGGGCCTCCTACGAGCAGTACTTC,TRBJ2-7,many,TRBV2,TRBD2
CASSEDHWLKNIQYF,TGTGCCAGCAGTGAAGATCACTGGCTCAAAAACATTCAGTACTTC,TRBJ2-4,-,TRBV6-1,-
CASSSRQNLNSPLHF,TGTGCCAGCAGTTCACGACAGAACCTTAATTCACCCCTCCACTTT,TRBJ1-6,many,TRBV27,-
CAWSVAQGYEQYF,TGTGCCTGGAGTGTTGCACAGGGCTACGAGCAGTACTTC,TRBJ2-7,many,TRBV30,-
CASSLLGTVGYEQYF,TGTGCCAGCAGTTTACTAGGGACGGTAGGTTACGAGCAGTACTTC,TRBJ2-7,-,TRBV2,-
CASSRAPGLAGDTGELFF,TGTGCCAGCAGTCGAGCCCCGGGACTAGCGGGGGACACCGGGGAGCTGTTTTTT,TRBJ2-2,many,TRBV6-4,TRBD2
CASSEKGGWGYTF,TGTGCCAGCAGTGAAAAGGGAGGTTGGGGCTACACCTTC,TRBJ1-2,many,TRBV2,-
CSAWTSYEQYF,TGCAGCGCATGGACGAGCTACGAGCAGTACTTC,TRBJ2-7,many,TRBV29-1,-
CASSIGTNSEAFF,TGTGCCAGTAGTATTGGGACTAACAGTGAAGCTTTCTTT,TRBJ1-1,many,TRBV19,-
CSANRGTIENSPLHF,TGCAGTGCTAACAGAGGGACCATCGAAAATTCACCCCTCCACTTT,TRBJ1-6,many,TRBV20-1,-
CAWSGGRETQYF,TGTGCCTGGAGCGGGGGGAGAGAGACCCAGTACTTC,TRBJ2-5,few,TRBV30,TRBD2
CSGRRQAYEQYF,TGCAGTGGTAGAAGGCAAGCCTACGAGCAGTACTTC,TRBJ2-7,-,TRBV20-1,-
CASSHHGDGLYSNQPQHF,TGTGCCAGCAGCCACCACGGCGATGGATTATATAGCAATCAGCCCCAGCATTTT,TRBJ1-5,many,TRBV6-2/TRBV6-3,-
CASSRTGAGPPQHF,TGTGCCAGTAGTAGAACAGGGGCAGGACCGCCCCAGCATTTT,TRBJ1-5,-,TRBV19,TRBD1
CASSFPGGEAFF,TGTGCCAGCAGTTTTCCAGGCGGTGAAGCTTTCTTT,TRBJ1-1,many,TRBV28,-
CASSQADKNTGELFF,TGTGCCAGCAGCCAGGCCGACAAGAACACCGGGGAGCTGTTTTTT,TRBJ2-2,few,TRBV4-2,-
CASGRKESAFF,TGTGCCTCAGGACGGAAGGAGTCAGCTTTCTTT,TRBJ1-1,few,TRBV19,-
CATSRGYSGGQGETQYF,TGTGCCACCAGCAGAGGATATAGCGGGGGGCAGGGAGAGACCCAGTACTTC,TRBJ2-5,many,TRBV15,TRBD2
CASSTGGYGYTF,TGTGCCAGCAGCACAGGGGGGTATGGCTACACCTTC,TRBJ1-2,many,TRBV9,TRBD1
CASSYRDRVSEQYF,TGTGCCAGCAGCTACCGGGACAGGGTTTCCGAGCAGTACTTC,TRBJ2-7,few,TRBV11-2,TRBD1
CASLGGGDYGYTF,TGTGCCAGCCTGGGAGGGGGAGACTATGGCTACACCTTC,TRBJ1-2,-,TRBV3-1,-
CSAATSGAAEQYF,TGCAGTGCCGCGACTAGCGGGGCTGCCGAGCAGTACTTC,TRBJ2-7,many,TRBV20-1,TRBD2
CATSRGVWAFF,TGTGCCACTTCCCGGGGGGTTTGGGCTTTCTTT,TRBJ1-1,many,TRBV25-1,-
CSAFSTRGNTGELFF,TGCAGTGCTTTCTCTACCAGGGGGAACACCGGGGAGCTGTTTTTT,TRBJ2-2,few,TRBV20-1,-
CASMGGTTQYF,TGTGCCAGCATGGGGGGCACAACCCAGTACTTC,TRBJ2-5,-,TRBV6-1,-
CASSPAGGHMNTEAFF,TGTGCCAGCAGCCCTGCTGGCGGACATATGAACACTGAAGCTTTCTTT,TRBJ1-1,-,TRBV14,-
CATSDQRGWSYGYTF,TGTGCCACCAGTGATCAGAGGGGTTGGAGCTATGGCTACACCTTC,TRBJ1-2,-,TRBV24-1,-
CASSEFHTEAFF,TGTGCCAGCAGTGAATTCCACACTGAAGCTTTCTTT,TRBJ1-1,-,TRBV25-1,-
CASTLVVKGGGYTF,TGTGCCAGCACCCTCGTCGTGAAGGGCGGAGGTTACACCTTC,TRBJ1-2,-,TRBV28,-
CASSPRASGETQYF,TGTGCCAGCTCACCGCGGGCTAGCGGGGAGACCCAGTACTTC,TRBJ2-5,-,TRBV18,TRBD2
CASSSINFRNQPQHF,TGTGCCAGCAGCTCGATTAATTTTCGCAATCAGCCCCAGCATTTT,TRBJ1-5,many,TRBV5-6,-